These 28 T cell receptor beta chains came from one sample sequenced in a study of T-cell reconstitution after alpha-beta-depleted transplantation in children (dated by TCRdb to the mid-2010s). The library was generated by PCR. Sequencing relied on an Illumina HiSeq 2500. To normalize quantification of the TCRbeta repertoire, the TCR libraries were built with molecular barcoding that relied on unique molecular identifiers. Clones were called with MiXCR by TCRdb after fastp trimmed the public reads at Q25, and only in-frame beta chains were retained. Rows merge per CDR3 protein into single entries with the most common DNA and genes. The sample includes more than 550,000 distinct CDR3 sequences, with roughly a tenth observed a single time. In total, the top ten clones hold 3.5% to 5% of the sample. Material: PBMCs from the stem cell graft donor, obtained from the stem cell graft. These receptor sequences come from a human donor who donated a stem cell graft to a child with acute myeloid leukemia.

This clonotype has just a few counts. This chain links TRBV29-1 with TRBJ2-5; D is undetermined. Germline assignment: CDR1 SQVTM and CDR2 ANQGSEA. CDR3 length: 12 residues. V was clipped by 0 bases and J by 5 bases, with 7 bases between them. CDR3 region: CSVEEGWETQYF. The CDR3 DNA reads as TGCAGCGTTGAAGAGGGCTGGGAGACCCAGTACTTC.

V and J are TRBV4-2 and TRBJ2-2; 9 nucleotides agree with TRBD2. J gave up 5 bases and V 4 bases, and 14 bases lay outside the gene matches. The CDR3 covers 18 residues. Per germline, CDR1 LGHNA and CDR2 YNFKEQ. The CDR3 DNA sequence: TGTGCCAGCAGCCGAGGGGCGGCGGGAGGGCCGTTTACCGGGGAGCTGTTTTTT. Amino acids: CASSRGAAGGPFTGELFF.

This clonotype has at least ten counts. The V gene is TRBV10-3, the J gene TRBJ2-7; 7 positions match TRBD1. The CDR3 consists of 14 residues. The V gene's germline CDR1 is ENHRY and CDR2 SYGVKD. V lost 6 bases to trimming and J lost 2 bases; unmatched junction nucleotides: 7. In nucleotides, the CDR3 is TGTGCCATCAGCGTCCGGGACAGCGCCTACGAGCAGTACTTC. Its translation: CAISVRDSAYEQYF.

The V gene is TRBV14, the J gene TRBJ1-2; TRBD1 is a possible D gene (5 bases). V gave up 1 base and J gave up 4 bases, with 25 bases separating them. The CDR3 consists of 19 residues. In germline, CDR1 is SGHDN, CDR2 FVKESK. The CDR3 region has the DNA TGTGCCAGCAGCCAAGGTTTGAGTGCAGGGTATGAGCTCGGCTATGGCTACACCTTC. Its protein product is CASSQGLSAGYELGYGYTF.

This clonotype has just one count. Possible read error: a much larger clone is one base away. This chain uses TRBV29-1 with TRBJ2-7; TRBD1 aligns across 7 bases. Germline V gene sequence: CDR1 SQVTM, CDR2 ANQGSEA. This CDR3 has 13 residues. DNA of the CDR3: TGCAGCGTTGAAACAGGGGAAAGGGCCGAGCAGAACTTC. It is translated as CSVETGERAEQNF.

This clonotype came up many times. DNA of the CDR3: TGCAGCGTTTCCGGGACACCCAATCAGCCCCAGCATTTT. It is translated as CSVSGTPNQPQHF. The chain carries TRBV29-1 and TRBJ1-5; D is possibly TRBD1 (6 bases). The germline V gene has CDR1 SQVTM and CDR2 ANQGSEA. The CDR3 sequence is 13 residues long. Trimming took 5 bases from V and 3 from J, leaving 11 bases between them.

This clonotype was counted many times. This chain's CDR3 is CASSLYLTDEKLFF. CDR3 nucleotide sequence: TGTGCCAGCAGCTTGTACCTTACGGACGAAAAACTGTTTTTT. The V gene is TRBV7-2, the J gene TRBJ1-4; no clear D gene. Trimming took 3 bases from V and 8 from J, leaving 13 bases between them. Germline V lookup: CDR1 SGHTA, CDR2 FQGNSA. CDR3 length: 14 amino acids.

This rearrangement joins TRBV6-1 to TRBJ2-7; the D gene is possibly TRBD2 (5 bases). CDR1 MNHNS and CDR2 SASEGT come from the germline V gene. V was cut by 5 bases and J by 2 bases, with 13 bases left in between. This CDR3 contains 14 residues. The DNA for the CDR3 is TGTGCCAGCAGTACCGCGAGCGGTCCCTACGAGCAGTACTTC. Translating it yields CASSTASGPYEQYF.

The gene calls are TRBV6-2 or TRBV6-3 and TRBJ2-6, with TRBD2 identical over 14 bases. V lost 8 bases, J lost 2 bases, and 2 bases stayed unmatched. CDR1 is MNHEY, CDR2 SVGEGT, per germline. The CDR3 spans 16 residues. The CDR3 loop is CASLGLAGAGANVLTF. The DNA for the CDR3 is TGTGCCAGCCTGGGACTAGCGGGAGCTGGGGCCAACGTCCTGACTTTC.

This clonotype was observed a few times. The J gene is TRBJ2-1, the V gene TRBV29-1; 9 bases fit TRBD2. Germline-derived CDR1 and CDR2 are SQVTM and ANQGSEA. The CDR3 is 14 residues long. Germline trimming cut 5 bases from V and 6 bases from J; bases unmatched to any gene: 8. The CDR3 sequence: CSVSPGLAPNEQFF. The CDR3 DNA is TGCAGCGTTTCACCGGGACTAGCTCCCAATGAGCAGTTCTTC.

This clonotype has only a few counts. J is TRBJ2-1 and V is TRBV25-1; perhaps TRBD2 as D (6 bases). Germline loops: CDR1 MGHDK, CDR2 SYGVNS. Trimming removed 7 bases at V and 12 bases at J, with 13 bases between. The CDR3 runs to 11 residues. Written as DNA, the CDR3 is TGTGCCAGCAACCTCCCCGGGGGGCAGTTCTTC. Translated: CASNLPGGQFF.

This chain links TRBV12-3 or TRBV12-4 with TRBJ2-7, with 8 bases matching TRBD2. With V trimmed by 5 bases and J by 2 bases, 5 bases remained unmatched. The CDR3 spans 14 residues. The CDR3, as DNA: TGTGCCAGCAGTCAGAGCGGGAGCCCCTACGAGCAGTACTTC. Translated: CASSQSGSPYEQYF.

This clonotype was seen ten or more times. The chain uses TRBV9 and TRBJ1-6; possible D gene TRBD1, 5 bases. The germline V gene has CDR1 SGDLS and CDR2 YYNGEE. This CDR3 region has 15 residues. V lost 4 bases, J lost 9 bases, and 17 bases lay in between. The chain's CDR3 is CASSPGPGLGSPLHF. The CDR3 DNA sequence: TGTGCCAGCAGCCCCGGCCCAGGGTTGGGTTCACCCCTCCACTTT.

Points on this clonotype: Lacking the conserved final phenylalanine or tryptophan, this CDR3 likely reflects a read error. Here the CDR3 reads CASSQVRGGNSPLHS. The CDR3, as DNA: TGCGCCAGCAGCCAAGTGAGGGGGGGAAATTCACCCCTCCACTCT. The chain uses TRBV4-3 and TRBJ1-6; tentatively, D is TRBD1 (6 bases). There are 15 residues in the CDR3. CDR1 LGHNA and CDR2 YSLEER come from the germline V gene. V lost 1 base and J 7 bases, leaving 11 bases between the germline ends.

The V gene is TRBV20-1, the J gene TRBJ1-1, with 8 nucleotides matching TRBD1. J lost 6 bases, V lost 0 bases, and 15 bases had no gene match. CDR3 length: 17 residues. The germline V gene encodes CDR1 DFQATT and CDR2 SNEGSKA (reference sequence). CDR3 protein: CSARDRRTGKKLAEAFF. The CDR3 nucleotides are TGCAGTGCTAGAGATCGCCGGACAGGGAAGAAACTAGCTGAAGCTTTCTTT.

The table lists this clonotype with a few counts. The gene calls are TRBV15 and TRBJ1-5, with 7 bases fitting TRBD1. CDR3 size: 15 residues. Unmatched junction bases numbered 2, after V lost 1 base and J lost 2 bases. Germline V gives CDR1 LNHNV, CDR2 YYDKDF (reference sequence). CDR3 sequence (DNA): TGTGCCACCAGCAGAGGAGGGGGCGGCAATCAGCCCCAGCATTTT. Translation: CATSRGGGGNQPQHF.

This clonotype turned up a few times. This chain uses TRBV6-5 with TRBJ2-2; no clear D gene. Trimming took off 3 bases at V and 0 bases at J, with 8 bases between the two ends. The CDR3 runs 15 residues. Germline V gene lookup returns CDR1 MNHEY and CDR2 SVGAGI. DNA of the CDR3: TGTGCCAGCAGTTATGGTCACGCGAACACCGGGGAGCTGTTTTTT. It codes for CASSYGHANTGELFF.

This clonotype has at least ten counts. The CDR3 region is CSARGLAGGTDTQYF. The CDR3 DNA reads as TGCAGTGCTAGAGGACTAGCGGGAGGAACAGATACGCAGTATTTT. The rearrangement joins TRBV20-1 to TRBJ2-3; TRBD2 agrees at 13 bases. J lost 3 bases, V lost 1 base, and 1 base had no gene match. CDR1 is DFQATT and CDR2 is SNEGSKA in the germline V gene (reference sequence). The CDR3 extends over 15 amino acids.

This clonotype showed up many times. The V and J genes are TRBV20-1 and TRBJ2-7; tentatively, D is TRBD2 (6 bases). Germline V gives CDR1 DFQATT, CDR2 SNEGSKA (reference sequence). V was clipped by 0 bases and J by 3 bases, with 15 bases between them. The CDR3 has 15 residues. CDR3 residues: CSARDGRGLNYEQYF. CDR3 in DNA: TGCAGTGCTAGAGATGGGCGGGGTTTGAACTACGAGCAGTACTTC.

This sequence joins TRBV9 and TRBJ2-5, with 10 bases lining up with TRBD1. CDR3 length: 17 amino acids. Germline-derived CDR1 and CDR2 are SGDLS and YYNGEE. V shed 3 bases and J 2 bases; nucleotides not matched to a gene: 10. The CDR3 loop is CASSGDRGKDTQETQYF. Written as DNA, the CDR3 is TGTGCCAGCAGCGGGGACAGGGGTAAGGACACACAAGAGACCCAGTACTTC.

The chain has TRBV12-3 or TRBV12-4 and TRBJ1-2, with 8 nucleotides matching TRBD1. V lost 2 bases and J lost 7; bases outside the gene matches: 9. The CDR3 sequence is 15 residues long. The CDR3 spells CASSLIGGGQVGYTF. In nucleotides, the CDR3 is TGTGCCAGCAGTTTAATAGGTGGGGGACAGGTTGGCTACACCTTC.

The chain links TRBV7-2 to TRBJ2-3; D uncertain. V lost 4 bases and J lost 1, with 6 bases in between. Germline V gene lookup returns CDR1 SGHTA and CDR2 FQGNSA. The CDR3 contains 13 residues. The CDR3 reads CASSSRRTDTQYF. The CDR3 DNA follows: TGTGCCAGCAGCTCTCGCCGCACAGATACGCAGTATTTT.

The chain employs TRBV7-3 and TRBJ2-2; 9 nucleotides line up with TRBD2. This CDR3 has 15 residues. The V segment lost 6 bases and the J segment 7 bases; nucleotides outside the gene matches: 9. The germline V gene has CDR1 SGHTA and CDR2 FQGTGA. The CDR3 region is CASSELGLAVGELFF. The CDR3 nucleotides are TGTGCCAGCAGTGAATTGGGACTAGCTGTCGGGGAGCTGTTTTTT.

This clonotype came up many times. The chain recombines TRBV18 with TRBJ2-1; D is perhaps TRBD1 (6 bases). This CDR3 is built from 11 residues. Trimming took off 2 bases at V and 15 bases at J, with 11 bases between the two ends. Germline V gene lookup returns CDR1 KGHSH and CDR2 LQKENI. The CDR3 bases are TGTGCCAGCTCACCAATGGACAGCCTGTTCTTC. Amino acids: CASSPMDSLFF.

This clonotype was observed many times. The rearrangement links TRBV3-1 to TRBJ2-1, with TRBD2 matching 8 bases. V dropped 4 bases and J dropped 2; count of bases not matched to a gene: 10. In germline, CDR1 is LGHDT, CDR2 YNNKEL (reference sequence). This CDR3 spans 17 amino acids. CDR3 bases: TGTGCCAGCAGCCCCCTGGGGAACGGGAGGGCCTACAATGAGCAGTTCTTC. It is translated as CASSPLGNGRAYNEQFF.

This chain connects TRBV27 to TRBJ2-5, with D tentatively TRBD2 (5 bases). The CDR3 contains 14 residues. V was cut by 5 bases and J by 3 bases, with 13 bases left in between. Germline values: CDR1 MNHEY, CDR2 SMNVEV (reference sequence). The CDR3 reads CASSREPGKETQYF. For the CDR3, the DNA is TGTGCCAGCAGTCGAGAACCGGGAAAAGAGACCCAGTACTTC.

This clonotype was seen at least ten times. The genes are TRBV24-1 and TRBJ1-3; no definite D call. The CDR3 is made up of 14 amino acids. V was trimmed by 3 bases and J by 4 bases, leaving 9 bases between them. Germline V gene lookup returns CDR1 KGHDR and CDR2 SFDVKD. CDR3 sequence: CATSDPVKGNTIYF. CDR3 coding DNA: TGTGCCACCAGTGATCCAGTTAAGGGAAACACCATATATTTT.

CDR3 residues: CSAPLAGELSYEQYF. The CDR3 region has the DNA TGCAGTGCCCCTCTAGCGGGAGAGCTCTCCTACGAGCAGTACTTC. The rearrangement uses TRBV20-1 and TRBJ2-7; TRBD2 matches 10 bases. The trim removed 6 bases at V and 0 bases at J, leaving 8 bases unmatched. The germline gives CDR1 DFQATT, CDR2 SNEGSKA (reference sequence). The CDR3 sequence is 15 residues long.